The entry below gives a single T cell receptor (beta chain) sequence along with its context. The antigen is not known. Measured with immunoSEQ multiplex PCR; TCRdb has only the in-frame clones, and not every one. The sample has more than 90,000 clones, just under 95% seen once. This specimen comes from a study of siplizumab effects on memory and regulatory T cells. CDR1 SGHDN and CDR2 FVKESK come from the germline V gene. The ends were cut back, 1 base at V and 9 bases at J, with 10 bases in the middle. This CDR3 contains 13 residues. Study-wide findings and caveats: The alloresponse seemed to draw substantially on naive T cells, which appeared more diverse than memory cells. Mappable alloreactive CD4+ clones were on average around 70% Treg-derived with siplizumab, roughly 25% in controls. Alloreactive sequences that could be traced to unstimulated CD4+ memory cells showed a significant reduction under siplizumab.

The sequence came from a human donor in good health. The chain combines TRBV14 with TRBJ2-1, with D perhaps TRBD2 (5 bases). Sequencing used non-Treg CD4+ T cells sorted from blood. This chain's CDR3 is CASSQVLRGEQFF. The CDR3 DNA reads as TGTGCCAGCAGCCAAGTGCTCCGGGGTGAGCAGTTCTTC.